This is a list of T cell receptor beta chains from one sample in a study of cytomegalovirus exposure and HLA in healthy donors. Some clones are missing from TCRdb's copy, which holds only in-frame ones; the method was immunoSEQ multiplex PCR. In the table there are 120,000 or so clones, about 62% of which are singletons. Sequenced sample: PBMCs. These receptor sequences come from a woman aged 40 to 50 in good health and CMV-seropositive. Each CDR3 is given with its conserved first and last residue. A D gene is named only where the DNA matches it firmly. Clone size is shown for a subset of rows, as once, few, many or a class of expanded clone.

d_call,cdr3_length,j_call,clone_size,v_call,cdr3_nt,cdr3_aa
.,14,TRBJ2-3,once,TRBV7-2,TGTGCCAGCAGCTTCACCGGGGTGACAGATACGCAGTATTTT,CASSFTGVTDTQYF
TRBD2,16,TRBJ2-3,.,TRBV7-3,TGTGCCAGCAGCTTGGCTAGCGGGAGCGGCAGTCATACGCAGTATTTT,CASSLASGSGSHTQYF
.,13,TRBJ1-2,.,TRBV28,TGTGCCAGCAGTTCCGAGGACTTCTATGGCTACACCTTC,CASSSEDFYGYTF
.,15,TRBJ1-3,.,TRBV14,TGTGCCAGCAGCCAAGGGGGAGGCAGTGGAAACACCATATATTTT,CASSQGGGSGNTIYF
.,15,TRBJ2-5,.,TRBV7-9,TGTGCCAGCAGTCAGGGGGGCAGGAGCCAAGAGACCCAGTACTTC,CASSQGGRSQETQYF
TRBD1,18,TRBJ1-1,few,TRBV7-9,TGTTCCAGCAGCTTAGCTGACGGACAGGGAACTCGGAACACTGAAGCTTTCTTT,CSSSLADGQGTRNTEAFF
TRBD2,14,TRBJ2-1,.,TRBV9,TGTGCCAGCAGCGTAACTAGCGGCTACAATGAGCAGTTCTTC,CASSVTSGYNEQFF
.,14,TRBJ1-5,.,TRBV4-1,TGCGCCAGCAGCCAAGGGGCATCGGGGCAGCCCCAGCATTTT,CASSQGASGQPQHF
TRBD2,18,TRBJ2-2,.,TRBV9,TGTGCCAGCAGCCCCAAACCAGGACTAGCCCTGGGGACCGGGGAGCTGTTTTTT,CASSPKPGLALGTGELFF
TRBD2,16,TRBJ2-4,.,TRBV5-1,TGCGCCAGCCCCGGGTCGGGACTAGCAATCAGAAACATTCAGTACTTC,CASPGSGLAIRNIQYF
.,14,TRBJ1-1,.,TRBV6-1,TGTGCCAGCAGTGCTTTGGGGGAGGCCGCTGAAGCTTTCTTT,CASSALGEAAEAFF
TRBD2,16,TRBJ2-5,many,TRBV25-1,TGTGCCAGCAGTGATGGGATGGACCTGAGCGGGGGGACCCAGTACTTC,CASSDGMDLSGGTQYF
TRBD1,15,TRBJ1-6,.,TRBV7-8,TGTGCCAGCTTGCCGGGACAGAGAACAGGTTCACCCCTCCACTTT,CASLPGQRTGSPLHF
.,19,TRBJ1-6,.,TRBV30,TGTGCCTGGAGTGTAGGGATCTTGACAGGAAGCTCCTATAATTCACCCCTCCACTTT,CAWSVGILTGSSYNSPLHF
.,14,TRBJ2-1,few,TRBV28,TGTGCCAGCAGTCCGGTAACTAGGGTCAATGAGCAGTTCTTC,CASSPVTRVNEQFF
.,16,TRBJ1-4,.,TRBV7-9,TGTGCCAGCAGCTTTCTGCTGGCGGGGAACAATGAAAAACTGTTTTTT,CASSFLLAGNNEKLFF
TRBD2,14,TRBJ2-3,.,TRBV11-3,TGTGCCAACCAAAGCGGGAGGGCCGCAGATACGCAGTATTTT,CANQSGRAADTQYF
TRBD2,11,TRBJ2-7,few,TRBV2,TGTGTTCCGCAGGGAGGGTCCGAGCAGTACTTC,CVPQGGSEQYF